The entry below gives a single T cell receptor (beta chain) sequence along with its context. As yet, its antigen is unknown. The PCR employed 60 Vbeta primers together with 13 Jbeta primers. Assay: immunoSEQ multiplex PCR; the TCRdb copy retains only in-frame clones and omits some. In the table there are some 190,000 clones, roughly 82% of which are singletons. The CDR3 loop spans 16 amino acids. Trimming left V 0 bases short and J 2 bases short, with 14 bases between. Per germline, CDR1 SGHDT and CDR2 YYEEEE. This sample was included in a study of cytomegalovirus exposure and HLA in healthy donors. Overall study context: About 82 million unique TCRs from HLA-typed donors were held in an early release of data. Broader study findings: Most TCR sequences were rare, but some public TCRs occurred in many donors. Using the classifier, cytomegalovirus status was reportedly diagnosed with high specificity and sensitivity. Researchers had no immune exposure information except CMV serostatus available.

The specimen was PBMCs. This TCR was recovered from a man aged 35-49 years in good health and CMV-seronegative. The chain is built from TRBV5-6 and TRBJ2-5; possible D gene TRBD2, 6 bases. This CDR3 is CASSLAATSLQETQYF. CDR3 DNA sequence: TGTGCCAGCAGCTTGGCCGCGACTAGTTTACAAGAGACCCAGTACTTC.